This entry features one T cell receptor (beta chain) sequence. Antigen: not known. Primers: 52 TRBV forward and 13 TRBJ reverse. Method: immunoSEQ multiplex PCR; TCRdb's copy keeps in-frame clones and lacks some. The sample has nearly 30,000 clones; 85% to 95% are singletons. All CD3G-deficient patients showed autoimmunity, more severe in two. At testing, patients were 2 to 39 years old, with reduced naive and increased memory T-cell proportions. CD4+ cells were sorted into CD25-high CD127-low regulatory cells and CD25-low CD127-high conventional cells. These data are taken from a study of regulatory T cells. Regarding the study as a whole: In CD3G-deficient patients, conventional CD4+ T cells were enriched for hydrophobic CDR3 residues at positions 6 and 7. Patient repertoires had restricted TRB V-J pairs and skewed V and J usage, most in Tregs.

V lost 3 bases and J lost 0, with 14 bases in between. The CDR3 loop spans 17 amino acids. In germline, CDR1 is MDHEN, CDR2 SYDVKM. The chain links TRBV28 to TRBJ2-2; D gene ambiguous. The clonotype comes from a person aged 18-30 years with CD3G deficiency. The source material was conventional CD4+ T cells sorted from blood. The CDR3, as DNA: TGTGCCAGCAGTTTTATTCGATCCGTCGCGAACACCGGGGAGCTGTTTTTT. This codes for CASSFIRSVANTGELFF.